This TCR beta chain was identified in a study of cytomegalovirus exposure and HLA in healthy donors. Study background: Inside one of the first data releases sat roughly 80 million unique TCRs taken from HLA-typed donors. Study-wide points: CMV antigen specificity of three CMV-associated chains was confirmed in vitro.

60 Vbeta and 13 Jbeta primers were used in PCR. Produced via immunoSEQ multiplex PCR; TCRdb's table is partial and in-frame only. The data contain about 130,000 clones, around 75% of them singletons. As for this clone: Its antigen is as yet unknown.

CDR1 is SGHDN and CDR2 is FVKESK in the germline V gene. This CDR3 has 13 residues. V lost 3 bases and J 3 bases, leaving 9 bases between the germline ends. The chain joins TRBV14 to TRBJ2-7; possible D gene TRBD2, 5 bases. Sequencing was done on a sample of PBMCs. This receptor was taken from a man between 60 and 75 years old in good health and CMV-seropositive. CDR3 amino acids: CASSHGVNYEQYF. The CDR3 DNA sequence: TGTGCCAGCAGCCACGGGGTTAACTACGAGCAGTACTTC.